This entry features one T cell receptor (beta chain) sequence. Its antigen is undetermined. This same CDR3 is encoded by further DNA sequences in the sample. The sample belongs to a study of shared clonotypes between healthy human individuals. The table came from immunoSEQ multiplex PCR; TCRdb's copy has only in-frame clones and leaves some out. Of roughly 1.5 million clones listed, approximately 98% are singletons. Study observations and caveats: When naive CD4 clonotypes were compared across a few donors, around 5% were shared. The study's rarefaction showed incomplete sorted-subset sequencing despite large depth. An anticipated effect of sequencing depth on clonotype sharing among donors was recognized.

Per the germline V gene, CDR1 is SGHRS and CDR2 is YFSETQ. The CDR3 has 14 amino acids. Germline trimming cut 2 bases from V and 4 bases from J; bases unmatched to any gene: 3. CD45RA+ naive and CD45RA-negative memory subsets were separated from CD4+ cells. Sequenced input: naive CD4+ T cells sorted from blood. Described subset: CD45RA+ positively selected. J is TRBJ2-5 and V is TRBV5-1, with TRBD2 matching over 9 bases. This TCR came from a young man in good health. Here the CDR3 DNA reads TGCGCCAGCAGCTTAGAACTAGCGGGAGAGACCCAGTACTTC. Encoded protein: CASSLELAGETQYF. The full variable domain, in which reference TRBV5-1 and TRBJ2-5 provide the parts outside the CDR3, is KAGVTQTPRYLIKTRGQQVTLSCSPISGHRSVSWYQQTPGQGLQFLFEYFSETQRNKGNFPGRFSGRQFSNSRSEMNVSTLELGDSALYLCASSLELAGETQYFGPGTRLLVL.